The entry below describes one T cell receptor beta chain. Its matching antigen is unknown. This sample stems from a study of cytomegalovirus exposure and HLA in healthy donors. The germline gives CDR1 SGHTA, CDR2 FQGNSA. The CDR3 extends over 16 amino acids. V shed 4 bases and J 4 bases; nucleotides not matched to a gene: 11. Study-level points and caveats: Productive status was seen about 87% or about 30% of the time for most TCR beta V segments in an earlier analysis. It was likely that a cluster of highly shared sequence variants was a sequencing artifact.

The PCR ran on 60 Vbeta and 13 Jbeta primers. Only in-frame clones appear in the TCRdb table, and some are missing; sequencing was by immunoSEQ multiplex PCR. Of 90,000 to 110,000 clones listed, under 85% were seen once; the top ten hold approximately 1.3%. The chain carries TRBV7-2 and TRBJ2-3; 7 bases are a match to TRBD1. Sequencing used PBMCs. The TCR was taken from a man aged 25 to 45 in good health and CMV-seronegative. The CDR3 loop reads CASSSTAGTVPDTQYF. In DNA, the CDR3 is TGTGCCAGCAGCTCAACCGCCGGGACAGTGCCAGATACGCAGTATTTT.